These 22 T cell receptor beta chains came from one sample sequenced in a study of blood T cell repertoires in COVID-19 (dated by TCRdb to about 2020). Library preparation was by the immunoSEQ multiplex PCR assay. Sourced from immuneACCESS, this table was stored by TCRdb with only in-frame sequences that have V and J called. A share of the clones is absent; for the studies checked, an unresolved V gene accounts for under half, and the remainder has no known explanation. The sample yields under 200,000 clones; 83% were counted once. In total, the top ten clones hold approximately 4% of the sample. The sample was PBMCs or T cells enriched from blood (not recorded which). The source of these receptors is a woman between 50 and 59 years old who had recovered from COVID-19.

This CDR3 is CASSLTGGRTDTQYF. CDR3 nucleotides: TGTGCCAGCAGCCTCACAGGGGGTCGGACAGATACGCAGTATTTT. The J gene is TRBJ2-3, the V gene TRBV5-6; TRBD1 agrees at 8 bases. Germline V gene lookup returns CDR1 SGHDT and CDR2 YYEEEE. There are 15 residues in the CDR3. Trimming at V came to 4 bases and at J to 3 bases, leaving 7 bases not matched to a gene.

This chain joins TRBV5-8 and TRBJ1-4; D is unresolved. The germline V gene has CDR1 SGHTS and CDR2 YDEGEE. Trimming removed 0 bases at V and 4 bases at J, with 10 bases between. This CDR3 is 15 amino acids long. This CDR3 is CASSLGAVDNEKLFF. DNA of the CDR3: TGTGCCAGCAGCTTGGGGGCAGTAGATAATGAAAAACTGTTTTTT.

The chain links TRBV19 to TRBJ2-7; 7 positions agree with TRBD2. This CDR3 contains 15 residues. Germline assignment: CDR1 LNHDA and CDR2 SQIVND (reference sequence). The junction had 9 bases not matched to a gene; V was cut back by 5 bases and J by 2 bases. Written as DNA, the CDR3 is TGTGCCAGTAGTTGGGGCCTAGCGGATCCCTACGAGCAGTACGTC. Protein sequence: CASSWGLADPYEQYV.

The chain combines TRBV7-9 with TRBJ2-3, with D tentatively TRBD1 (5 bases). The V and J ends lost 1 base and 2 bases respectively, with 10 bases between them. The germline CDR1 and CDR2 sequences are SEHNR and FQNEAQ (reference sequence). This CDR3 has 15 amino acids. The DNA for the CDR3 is TGTGCCAGCAGCTTAGGGCAGGGCAACACAGATACGCAGTATTTT. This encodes CASSLGQGNTDTQYF.

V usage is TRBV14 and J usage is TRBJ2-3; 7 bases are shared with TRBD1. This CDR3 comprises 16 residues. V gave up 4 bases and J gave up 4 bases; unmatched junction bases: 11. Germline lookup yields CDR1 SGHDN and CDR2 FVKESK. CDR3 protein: CASSLYPGQRADTQYF. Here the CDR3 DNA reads TGTGCCAGCAGCCTATATCCGGGACAGAGGGCAGATACGCAGTATTTT.

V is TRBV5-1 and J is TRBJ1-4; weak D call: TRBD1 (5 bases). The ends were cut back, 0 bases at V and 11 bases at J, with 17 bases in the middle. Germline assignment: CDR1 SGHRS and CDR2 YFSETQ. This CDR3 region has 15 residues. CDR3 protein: CASSLDGATVGKLFF. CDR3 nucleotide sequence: TGCGCCAGCAGCTTGGATGGGGCCACGGTGGGCAAACTGTTTTTT.

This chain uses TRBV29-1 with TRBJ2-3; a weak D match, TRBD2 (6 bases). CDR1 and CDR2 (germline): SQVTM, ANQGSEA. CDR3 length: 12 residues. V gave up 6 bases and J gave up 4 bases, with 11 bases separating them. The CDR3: CSVDSSADTQYF. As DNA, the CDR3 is TGCAGCGTCGATTCTAGCGCAGATACGCAGTATTTT.

CDR3 residues: CASRGKPYTGELFF. CDR3 DNA sequence: TGCGCCAGTAGGGGGAAACCCTACACCGGGGAGCTGTTTTTT. The V call is TRBV23-1, the J call TRBJ2-2; TRBD1 might be the D (6 bases). TRBV23-1 is sorted into the ORF group, with uncertain function. V was shortened by 9 bases and J by 3 bases, with 14 bases between the two germline ends. There are 14 residues in the CDR3.

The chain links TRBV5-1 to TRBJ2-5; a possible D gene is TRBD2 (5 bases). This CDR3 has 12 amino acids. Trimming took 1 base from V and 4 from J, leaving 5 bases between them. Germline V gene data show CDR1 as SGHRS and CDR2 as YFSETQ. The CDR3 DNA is TGCGCCAGCAGCTTGAGCGGAGAGACCCAGTACTTC. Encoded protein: CASSLSGETQYF.

The CDR3 DNA reads TGTGCCAGCAGCTTAGGTCGGGGGCCGGGACAGCAGAACACTGAAGCTTTCTTT. Protein: CASSLGRGPGQQNTEAFF. The chain carries TRBV11-3 and TRBJ1-1; 7 bases are a match to TRBD1. V dropped 1 base and J dropped 1; count of bases not matched to a gene: 12. The CDR3 is 18 residues long. The germline V gene has CDR1 SGHNT and CDR2 YENEEA.

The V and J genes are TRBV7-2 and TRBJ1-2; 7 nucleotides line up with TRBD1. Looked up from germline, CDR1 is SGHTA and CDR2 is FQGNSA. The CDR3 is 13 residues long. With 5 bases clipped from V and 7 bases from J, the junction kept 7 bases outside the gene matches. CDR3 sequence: CASSTQGGVGYTF. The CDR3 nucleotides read TGTGCCAGCAGCACCCAGGGGGGCGTTGGCTACACCTTC.

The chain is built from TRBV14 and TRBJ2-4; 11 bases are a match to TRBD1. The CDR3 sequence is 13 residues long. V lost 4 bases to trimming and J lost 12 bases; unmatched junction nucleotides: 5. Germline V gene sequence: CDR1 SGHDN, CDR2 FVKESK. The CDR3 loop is CASSPGQGARQYF. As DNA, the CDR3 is TGTGCCAGCAGCCCTGGACAGGGGGCGCGTCAGTACTTC. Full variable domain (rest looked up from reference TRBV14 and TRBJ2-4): EAGVTQFPSHSVIEKGQTVTLRCDPISGHDNLYWYRRVMGKEIKFLLHFVKESKQDESGMPNNRFLAERTGGTYSTLKVQPAELEDSGVYFCASSPGQGARQYFGAGTRLSVL.

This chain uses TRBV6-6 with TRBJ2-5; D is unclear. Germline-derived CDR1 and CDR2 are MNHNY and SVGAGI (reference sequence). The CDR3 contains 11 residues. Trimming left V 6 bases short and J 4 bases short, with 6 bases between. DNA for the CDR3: TGTGCCAGCAGCTGGAGAGAGACCCAGTACTTC. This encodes CASSWRETQYF.

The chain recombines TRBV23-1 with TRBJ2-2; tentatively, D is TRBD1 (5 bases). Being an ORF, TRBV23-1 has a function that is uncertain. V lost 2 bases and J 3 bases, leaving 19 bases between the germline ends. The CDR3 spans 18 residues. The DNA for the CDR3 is TGCGCCAGCAGTCAACCCCGAAGCCCGGACACGGACACCGGGGAGCTGTTTTTT. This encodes CASSQPRSPDTDTGELFF.

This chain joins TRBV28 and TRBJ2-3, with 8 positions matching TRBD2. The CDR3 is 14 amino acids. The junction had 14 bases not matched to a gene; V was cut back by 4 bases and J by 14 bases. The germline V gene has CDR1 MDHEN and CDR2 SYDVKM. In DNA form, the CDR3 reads TGTGCCAGCAGTTCGGGACTAGAGGGGTACTGGGTGTATTTT. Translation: CASSSGLEGYWVYF.

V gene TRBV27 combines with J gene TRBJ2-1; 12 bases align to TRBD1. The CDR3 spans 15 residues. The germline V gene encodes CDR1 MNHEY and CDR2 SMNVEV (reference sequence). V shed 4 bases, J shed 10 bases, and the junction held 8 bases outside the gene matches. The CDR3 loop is CASSSPGQGAPEQFF. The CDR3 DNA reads TGTGCCAGCAGTTCCCCGGGACAGGGGGCGCCGGAGCAGTTCTTC.

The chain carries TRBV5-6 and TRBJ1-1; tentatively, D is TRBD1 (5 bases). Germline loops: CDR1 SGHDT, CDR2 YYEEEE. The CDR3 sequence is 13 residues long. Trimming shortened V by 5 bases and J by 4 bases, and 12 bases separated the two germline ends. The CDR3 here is CASSPLGPTEAFF. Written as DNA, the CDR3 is TGTGCCAGCAGTCCATTGGGGCCCACTGAAGCTTTCTTT.

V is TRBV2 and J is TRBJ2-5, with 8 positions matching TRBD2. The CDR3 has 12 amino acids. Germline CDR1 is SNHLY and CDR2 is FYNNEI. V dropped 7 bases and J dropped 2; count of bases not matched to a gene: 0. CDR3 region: CASKREQETQYF. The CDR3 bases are TGTGCCAGCAAGCGGGAGCAAGAGACCCAGTACTTC.

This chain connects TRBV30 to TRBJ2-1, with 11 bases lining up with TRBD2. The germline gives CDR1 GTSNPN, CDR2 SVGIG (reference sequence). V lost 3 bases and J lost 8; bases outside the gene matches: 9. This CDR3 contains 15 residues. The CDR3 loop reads CAWRLTSGGFHEQFF. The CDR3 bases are TGTGCCTGGAGACTCACTAGCGGGGGCTTCCATGAGCAGTTCTTC.

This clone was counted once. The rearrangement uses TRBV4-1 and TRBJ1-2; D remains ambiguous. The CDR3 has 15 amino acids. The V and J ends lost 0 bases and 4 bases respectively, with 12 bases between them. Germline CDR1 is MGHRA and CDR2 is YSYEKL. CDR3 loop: CASSQDGRGGYGYTF. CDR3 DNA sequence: TGCGCCAGCAGCCAAGACGGGCGGGGTGGCTATGGCTACACCTTC.

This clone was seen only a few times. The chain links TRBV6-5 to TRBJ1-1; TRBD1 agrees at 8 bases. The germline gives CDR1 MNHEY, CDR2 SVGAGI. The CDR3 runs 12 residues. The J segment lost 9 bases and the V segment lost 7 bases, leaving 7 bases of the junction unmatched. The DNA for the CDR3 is TGTGCCAGCAAGCTACAGGGGGGGAAAGCTTTCTTT. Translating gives CASKLQGGKAFF.

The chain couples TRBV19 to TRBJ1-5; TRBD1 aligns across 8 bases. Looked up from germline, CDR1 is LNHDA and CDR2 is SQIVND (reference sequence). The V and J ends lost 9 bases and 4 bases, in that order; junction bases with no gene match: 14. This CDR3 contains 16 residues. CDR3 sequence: CARSDRVKRGNQPQHF. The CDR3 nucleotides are TGTGCCAGATCGGACAGGGTCAAACGGGGGAATCAGCCCCAGCATTTT.